This TCR beta chain was found in a study of blood T cells in healthy people across ages. This clonotype has a count of ten or more. Looked up from germline, CDR1 is LGHNA and CDR2 is YSLEER. The CDR3 has 15 residues. V was pared by 0 bases and J by 3 bases, with 12 bases between. Sample-barcoded 5' priming and a J-beta primer mix drove a second PCR of about 6 to 12 cycles. Each cDNA molecule was tagged by a template-switch adaptor that had 12 random nucleotides. In TCRdb, the 5' RACE reads were re-called with MiXCR into one record per CDR3 protein. The sample lists 750,000 to 850,000 distinct CDR3 sequences; 25% were seen once. Another study also made use of these data, one on T cells of mothers and their children.

V is TRBV4-3 and J is TRBJ2-7, with D possibly matching TRBD1 (6 bases). This clonotype was sampled from a boy aged 5 to 17 in good health. Material: blood. The CDR3: CASSQDRTGLYEQYF. The CDR3 DNA sequence: TGCGCCAGCAGCCAAGATAGAACAGGGCTCTACGAGCAGTACTTC.